The clone carrying this T cell receptor (beta chain) was recorded a few times. The antigen is unknown. There are 14 residues in the CDR3. Deletions cut 3 bases from V and 2 bases from J, with 11 bases between. Germline CDR1 DFQATT, CDR2 SNEGSKA (reference sequence). The authors ran a second PCR of 7 to 11 cycles using a sample-barcoded 5' primer and a J-beta primer mix. Each CDR3 protein is one row after TCRdb ran MiXCR on the 5' RACE reads. The repertoire holds about 760,000 distinct CDR3 sequences, with just under 25% as singletons. The sample belongs to a study of blood T cells in healthy people across ages. Study-wide results and limits: Age brought a roughly linear fall in TCR beta diversity measured per million T cells.

These data were also filed under a second study, of T cells of mothers and their children.

This chain uses TRBV20-1 with TRBJ2-1; the D is unclear. This clonotype originated in a boy under 18 in good health. The material sequenced was blood. The CDR3 loop reads CSASVAPTYNEQFF. The CDR3 DNA reads as TGCAGTGCTAGTGTGGCCCCCACCTACAATGAGCAGTTCTTC.